Listed below are T cell receptor beta chains from one sample, sequenced in a study of cytomegalovirus exposure and HLA in healthy donors. Generated by immunoSEQ multiplex PCR, the TCRdb table keeps only in-frame clones and is missing some. The sample consists of under 95,000 clones, around 80% of them appearing once. The sequenced sample was PBMCs. The receptors shown here come from a male donor in good health and CMV-seronegative. Each CDR3 is given with its conserved first and last residue. The order of the fields is D gene, J gene, V gene, clone size, CDR3 DNA, CDR3 protein. D genes are given only for firm matches. Clone size appears in some rows only: once, few, many, or a class for an expanded clone.

>.|TRBJ1-2|TRBV11-2|.
TGTGCCAGCAGCTTAGAGCCCAGGGGAGGGAACTATGGCTACACCTTC
CASSLEPRGGNYGYTF
>.|TRBJ1-5|TRBV19|.
TGTGCCAGTAGTATCATGAGTCAGCCCCAGCATTTT
CASSIMSQPQHF
>.|TRBJ1-5|TRBV6-1|.
TGTGCCAGCAGTGAAGAGGCAGGGTATCAGCCCCAGCATTTT
CASSEEAGYQPQHF
>TRBD1|TRBJ2-6|TRBV7-2|.
TGTGCCAGCAGCCCAATCGGGACAGGGGCCGGGGCCAACGTCCTGACTTTC
CASSPIGTGAGANVLTF
>TRBD1|TRBJ1-2|TRBV29-1|.
TGCAGCGTTGGGACAGGGATGAGTGGCTACACCTTC
CSVGTGMSGYTF
>TRBD2|TRBJ2-2|TRBV30|once
TGTGCCTGGAGTCCGGGAGGGACCGGGGAGCTGTTTTTT
CAWSPGGTGELFF
>.|TRBJ2-5|TRBV7-8|.
TGTGCCAGCAGCTCTTCGACAGGGGAGGGGGAGACCCAGTACTTC
CASSSSTGEGETQYF
>.|TRBJ2-7|TRBV7-3|.
TGTGCCAGCAGCTTCTGGGGGGGGCCCTACGAGCAGTACTTC
CASSFWGGPYEQYF
>TRBD1|TRBJ1-1|TRBV4-2|.
TGTGCCAGCAGCCCGGACAGGGGGAATGAAGCTTTCTTT
CASSPDRGNEAFF
>TRBD2|TRBJ2-2|TRBV9|.
TGTGCCAGCAGCGTAGAGGGAGGGACTAGCTCGAACACCGGGGAGCTGTTTTTT
CASSVEGGTSSNTGELFF